This T cell receptor (beta chain) was identified in a study of graft-versus-host responses after intestinal transplantation. Turning to the study itself: Every transplant recipient was induced with anti-thymocyte globulin, then maintained on tacrolimus and steroids for about 3 years. Whole-study findings and limits: Some GvH clones appeared in ileal mucosa or blood before recipient bone marrow.

Regarding this clone: No antigen is known for it.

Trimming cost V 5 bases and J 6 bases; bases outside gene matches: 15. CDR1 and CDR2 (germline): PRHDT, FYEKMQ (reference sequence). This CDR3 contains 16 residues. Measured with immunoSEQ multiplex PCR; TCRdb has only the in-frame clones, and not every one. The sample has 55,000 to 85,000 clones, around 92% seen once. The sequences come from unstimulated CD8+ T cells sorted from spleen or lymph node cells, collected before intestinal transplant. J is TRBJ2-7 and V is TRBV13; 8 nucleotides agree with TRBD1. The source is a human donor who received an intestinal transplant. CDR3 amino acids: CASSRPLRTGRGEQYF. In DNA form, the CDR3 reads TGTGCCAGCAGCCGCCCCCTCAGGACAGGGCGGGGCGAGCAGTACTTC.